A single sample is the source of the 26 T cell receptor beta chains below, sequenced in a study of T cell repertoires in ileal Crohn's disease. Repertoires were generated with immunoSEQ multiplex PCR, while TCRdb's copy carries only in-frame clones and drops some. This sample carries under 2,500 clones, 70% to 80% of them seen once, and the ten largest clones take about 15%. The specimen sequenced was ileal tissue. The receptors originated from an adult with Crohn's disease.

The table lists this clone with a few counts. J is TRBJ2-7 and V is TRBV9; a weak D match, TRBD2 (5 bases). Germline V lookup: CDR1 SGDLS, CDR2 YYNGEE. V was shortened by 4 bases and J by 5 bases, with 10 bases between the two germline ends. The CDR3 is 12 amino acids. The CDR3 region is CASSPNGDEQYF. CDR3 DNA: TGTGCCAGCAGCCCAAACGGGGACGAGCAGTACTTC.

V and J are TRBV10-3 and TRBJ2-1; the match to TRBD2 covers 12 bases. The V and J ends lost 5 bases and 8 bases, in that order; junction bases with no gene match: 13. CDR3 length: 17 amino acids. Per germline, CDR1 ENHRY and CDR2 SYGVKD. The DNA of the CDR3 is TGTGCCATCAGTACCTCTAGCGGGAGGGCTGATCGCCATGAGCAGTTCTTC. Its translation is CAISTSSGRADRHEQFF.

This chain uses TRBV5-4 with TRBJ1-1; D possibly corresponds to TRBD1 (6 bases). CDR3 size: 13 residues. The V gene lost 0 bases and the J gene lost 9 bases, with 12 bases spanning the gap. Germline loops: CDR1 SGHNT, CDR2 YYREEE (reference sequence). The CDR3 loop is CASSLGQAVQAFF. The CDR3 nucleotides read TGTGCCAGCAGCTTGGGACAGGCAGTTCAAGCTTTCTTT.

V and J are TRBV11-3 and TRBJ2-1; 9 positions match TRBD2. Looked up from germline, CDR1 is SGHNT and CDR2 is YENEEA. V was clipped by 5 bases and J by 1 base; unmatched bases: 12. The CDR3 extends over 18 amino acids. The CDR3 region has the DNA TGTGCCAGCAGCCCCGGGGGGGGGAGCGGGGGGTCCTACAATGAGCAGTTCTTC. This translates into CASSPGGGSGGSYNEQFF.

This rearrangement joins TRBV29-1 to TRBJ1-2; perhaps TRBD1 as D (6 bases). This CDR3 is 13 amino acids long. Trimming left V 1 base short and J 4 bases short, with 10 bases between. Germline lookup yields CDR1 SQVTM and CDR2 ANQGSEA. CDR3 protein: CSVEGDNGYGYTF. CDR3 DNA sequence: TGCAGCGTTGAAGGGGACAATGGCTATGGCTACACCTTC.

By its share, this clone is large. The chain is built from TRBV6-6 and TRBJ2-3, with 11 bases matching TRBD2. The junction had 7 bases not matched to a gene; V was cut back by 6 bases and J by 2 bases. CDR1 and CDR2 (germline): MNHNY, SVGAGI (reference sequence). The CDR3 is 16 residues long. CDR3 sequence reads: CASSMTSGASTDTQYF. As DNA, the CDR3 is TGTGCCAGCAGCATGACTAGCGGGGCTTCCACAGATACGCAGTATTTT.

The chain couples TRBV28 to TRBJ2-3, with D perhaps matching TRBD1 (6 bases). Germline-derived CDR1 and CDR2 are MDHEN and SYDVKM. The V end lost 3 bases, the J end lost 1 base, and 11 bases lay between the germline ends. The CDR3 sequence is 15 residues long. The chain's CDR3 is CASSLAGDRTDTQYF. The CDR3 DNA follows: TGTGCCAGCAGTTTGGCAGGGGATCGCACAGATACGCAGTATTTT.

The chain has TRBV7-9 and TRBJ2-7, with D possibly TRBD1 on 6 matching bases. CDR3 length equals 14 residues. Trimming stripped 1 base from V and 4 bases from J, with 11 bases between. The germline V gene has CDR1 SEHNR and CDR2 FQNEAQ (reference sequence). In DNA, the CDR3 is TGTGCCAGCAGCTTAGTTGGCCAGGGGTACGAGCAGTACTTC. Its protein is CASSLVGQGYEQYF.

This chain uses TRBV5-8 with TRBJ1-1; 8 nucleotides line up with TRBD1. CDR3 size: 15 residues. The J segment lost 4 bases and the V segment lost 3 bases, leaving 8 bases of the junction unmatched. CDR1 and CDR2 from the germline V gene are SGHTS and YDEGEE. This chain's CDR3 is CASSWEDREFTEAFF. CDR3 DNA: TGTGCCAGCAGCTGGGAGGACAGGGAATTCACTGAAGCTTTCTTT.

The J gene is TRBJ2-5, the V gene TRBV2, with 8 bases aligning to TRBD1. Germline V gives CDR1 SNHLY, CDR2 FYNNEI. CDR3 length equals 12 residues. The J segment lost 7 bases and the V segment lost 7 bases, leaving 5 bases of the junction unmatched. The CDR3, as DNA: TGTGCCAGCAAGGACAGGGCCGGGACCCAGTACTTC. Its protein product is CASKDRAGTQYF.

Comments on this clone: The sample carries other DNA sequences with the same CDR3. The chain employs TRBV4-1 and TRBJ1-1; maybe TRBD1 (5 bases). CDR3 size: 19 residues. Germline assignment: CDR1 MGHRA and CDR2 YSYEKL. Trimming stripped 3 bases from V and 6 bases from J, with 29 bases between. CDR3: CASSQVGRQGGVGKAEAFF. Written as DNA, the CDR3 is TGCGCCAGCAGCCAGGTCGGGAGGCAGGGAGGGGTTGGTAAGGCTGAAGCTTTCTTT.

The chain combines TRBV27 with TRBJ1-5; D call uncertain. Germline-derived CDR1 and CDR2 are MNHEY and SMNVEV (reference sequence). Trimming left V 6 bases short and J 4 bases short, with 10 bases between. The CDR3 has 13 amino acids. CDR3 nucleotide sequence: TGTGCCAGCAGCAACACACGAAATCAGCCCCAGCATTTT. Amino acid sequence: CASSNTRNQPQHF.

Here the CDR3 reads CASSNSGGRRHTIYF. The CDR3 bases are TGTGCCAGCAGCAACTCTGGGGGCAGGCGGCACACCATATATTTT. This chain connects TRBV7-2 to TRBJ1-3, with D possibly matching TRBD1 (6 bases). The germline gives CDR1 SGHTA, CDR2 FQGNSA. The CDR3 is 15 residues long. Trimming cost V 5 bases and J 8 bases, with 19 bases left between them.

The V and J genes are TRBV6-5 and TRBJ1-4; D remains unclear. V was pared by 5 bases and J by 1 base, with 8 bases between. This CDR3 is built from 14 residues. The V gene's germline CDR1 is MNHEY and CDR2 SVGAGI. CDR3 coding DNA: TGTGCCAGCAGTAATAGAAGAACTAATGAAAAACTGTTTTTT. It yields the protein CASSNRRTNEKLFF.

This clone ranks as large (0.1 to 1%). This sequence joins TRBV29-1 and TRBJ2-1; tentatively, D is TRBD2 (5 bases). The CDR3 sequence is 13 residues long. V was trimmed by 8 bases and J by 9 bases, leaving 20 bases between them. Germline V gene data show CDR1 as SQVTM and CDR2 as ANQGSEA. DNA for the CDR3: TGCAGCTACCGGGATTCTCAATCCTCTGAGCAGTTCTTC. Protein product: CSYRDSQSSEQFF.

The chain couples TRBV11-3 to TRBJ1-2; 9 positions agree with TRBD1. This CDR3 region has 14 residues. Germline V gene sequence: CDR1 SGHNT, CDR2 YENEEA. Unmatched junction bases numbered 6, after V lost 6 bases and J lost 4 bases. The CDR3 nucleotides read TGTGCCAGCAGACGGACAGGGGAGGGCTATGGCTACACCTTC. It translates to CASRRTGEGYGYTF.

The chain carries TRBV9 and TRBJ2-1, with 9 positions matching TRBD2. J lost 10 bases, V lost 1 base, and 9 bases had no gene match. The CDR3 contains 15 residues. From germline, CDR1 is SGDLS and CDR2 YYNGEE. The CDR3 nucleotides are TGTGCCAGCAGCGTACATAGCGGGAGTGTTCGAGAGCAGTTCTTC. Amino acids: CASSVHSGSVREQFF.

The chain joins TRBV5-1 to TRBJ2-1; maybe TRBD2 (5 bases). Germline lookup yields CDR1 SGHRS and CDR2 YFSETQ. This CDR3 contains 12 residues. V lost 0 bases and J lost 9, with 7 bases in between. This CDR3 is CASSLEEAEQFF. The CDR3, as DNA: TGCGCCAGCAGCTTGGAGGAGGCTGAGCAGTTCTTC.

The chain recombines TRBV5-4 with TRBJ1-1, with D perhaps matching TRBD1 (6 bases). Germline V gene lookup returns CDR1 SGHNT and CDR2 YYREEE (reference sequence). This CDR3 is built from 17 residues. V was pared by 3 bases and J by 1 base, with 19 bases between. The CDR3 here is CASSSNVQGRGNTEAFF. CDR3 DNA: TGTGCCAGCAGCTCTAATGTACAGGGTAGGGGGAACACTGAAGCTTTCTTT.

This chain joins TRBV7-2 and TRBJ2-7; TRBD2 aligns across 7 bases. The CDR3 runs to 13 residues. The V segment lost 5 bases and the J segment 6 bases; nucleotides outside the gene matches: 7. Germline V gene sequence: CDR1 SGHTA, CDR2 FQGNSA. The DNA of the CDR3 is TGTGCCAGCAGCCCCACTAGCGTAGGCGAGCAGTACTTC. Its translation is CASSPTSVGEQYF.

The chain employs TRBV11-1 and TRBJ2-7; D not resolved. Germline-derived CDR1 and CDR2 are SGHAT and FQDESV (reference sequence). Trimming removed 0 bases at V and 2 bases at J, with 8 bases between. The CDR3 covers 14 residues. The CDR3 region has the DNA TGTGCCAGCAGCTTAGCCCGAGGTGCCTACGAGCAGTACTTC. Protein product: CASSLARGAYEQYF.

The chain has TRBV5-5 and TRBJ1-4, with D possibly TRBD1 on 5 matching bases. This CDR3 is 14 amino acids long. Germline assignment: CDR1 SGHKS and CDR2 YYEKEE (reference sequence). The V and J ends lost 2 bases and 8 bases respectively, with 13 bases between them. The CDR3 here is CASSLTPNREKLFF. CDR3 nucleotides: TGTGCCAGCAGCTTAACCCCTAACAGGGAAAAACTGTTTTTT.

This clone showed up just a few times. The rearrangement joins TRBV2 to TRBJ2-5; possible D gene TRBD2, 6 bases. Deletions cut 6 bases from V and 6 bases from J, with 17 bases between. CDR1 is SNHLY and CDR2 is FYNNEI in the germline V gene. The CDR3 runs to 14 residues. The DNA for the CDR3 is TGTGCCAGCAGAGGAGGAGGGATAAGGCAGACCCAGTACTTC. Its translation: CASRGGGIRQTQYF.

This clone was seen once. The rearrangement uses TRBV12-5 and TRBJ2-7; TRBD2 agrees at 10 bases. The J segment lost 5 bases and the V segment lost 2 bases, leaving 21 bases of the junction unmatched. CDR1 is LGHNT and CDR2 is FRNRAP in the germline V gene. This CDR3 is built from 20 residues. In nucleotides, the CDR3 is TGTGCTAGTGGTTTGCCCGACAGGGTTTTGGGCAAGCGGGAGGGCAACGAGCAGTACTTC. It codes for CASGLPDRVLGKREGNEQYF. The full variable domain, completed using reference TRBV12-5 and TRBJ2-7, is DARVTQTPRHKVTEMGQEVTMRCQPILGHNTVFWYRQTMMQGLELLAYFRNRAPLDDSGMPKDRFSAEMPDATLATLKIQPSEPRDSAVYFCASGLPDRVLGKREGNEQYFGPGTRLTVT.

The chain combines TRBV19 with TRBJ1-2; weak D call: TRBD1 (6 bases). The CDR3 runs 15 residues. V was shortened by 2 bases and J by 3 bases, with 13 bases between the two germline ends. Germline values: CDR1 LNHDA, CDR2 SQIVND (reference sequence). This CDR3 is CASSISSGADYGYTF. CDR3 DNA sequence: TGTGCCAGTAGTATATCATCAGGGGCCGACTATGGCTACACCTTC.

This clone appeared once. The chain has TRBV9 and TRBJ1-2; TRBD1 aligns across 7 bases. The CDR3 spans 12 residues. Trimming at V came to 5 bases and at J to 8 bases, leaving 6 bases not matched to a gene. From germline, CDR1 is SGDLS and CDR2 YYNGEE. The chain's CDR3 is CASSSGQAGYTF. Written as DNA, the CDR3 is TGTGCCAGCAGTTCCGGACAGGCCGGCTACACCTTC.